This entry is about one T cell receptor (beta chain). What it recognizes is unknown. V was clipped by 4 bases and J by 7 bases; unmatched bases: 10. CDR1 and CDR2 from the germline V gene are SGHTA and FQGNSA. The CDR3 consists of 15 residues. The record originates from a study of radiotherapy plus CTLA-4 blockade in lung cancer. Study at large: 15% to 20% of enrolled patients responded objectively, and 31% had disease control. Study-level results: After radiotherapy and ipilimumab, tumor-derived clones expanded in peripheral blood. The authors reported that early blood T cell clone dynamics, with interferon-beta, best predicted response.

Patients had chemo-refractory metastatic non-small-cell lung cancer and received focal radiation plus CTLA-4 blockade that used ipilimumab. TCRdb's copy holds only in-frame clones and misses some; the assay was immunoSEQ multiplex PCR. Of 40,000 to 50,000 clones listed, approximately 73% are singletons. The sample was peripheral blood, taken from a patient treated with radiotherapy plus ipilimumab. This chain connects TRBV7-2 to TRBJ2-7; 10 bases align to TRBD2. The clonotype comes from a human donor with non-small cell lung cancer who had a complete response to radiotherapy plus ipilimumab. The CDR3 DNA is TGTGCCAGCAGCTCAACAACCGGGACTAGCGTAGAGCAGTACTTC. This codes for CASSSTTGTSVEQYF. Variable domain in full (rest from reference TRBV7-2 and TRBJ2-7): GAGVSQSPSNKVTEKGKDVELRCDPISGHTALYWYRQSLGQGLEFLIYFQGNSAPDKSGLPSDRFSAERTGGSVSTLTIQRTQQEDSAVYLCASSSTTGTSVEQYFGPGTRLTVT.